This T cell receptor (beta chain) derives from a study of tissue T cells after allogeneic stem cell transplantation. This clone was observed a handful of times. Its matching antigen is unknown. All gene names here are mouse names. The read stops 1 residue short of the end of the CDR3; the missing end is completed from the germline J gene. Sequencing of TCRbeta CDR3 at survey depth gave sequences and template counts. TCRdb keeps only in-frame clones here, not all; method: immunoSEQ multiplex PCR. The table records tens of thousands of clones, nearly 75% of them present only once. The ends lost 3 bases at V and 3 bases at J; junction bases unmatched: 4. Germline V gene lookup returns CDR1 LGHNA and CDR2 YSYQKL. This CDR3 has 14 residues. Study results and limitations: Sampling depth was limited, and the cohort was small and clinically varied. Only a limited share of tissue TCRs appeared in blood or spleen.

This chain joins TRBV2 and TRBJ2-7; 8 bases fit TRBD2. Sequenced material: sorted cells pooled from one or two spleens. This TCR came from a pool of C57BL/6 mice in good health. The CDR3 sequence: CASSQGLVLYEQYF. The sequenced part of the CDR3 DNA is TGTGCCAGCAGCCAGGGACTGGTCCTCTATGAACAGTAC.